These 14 T cell receptor beta chains were sequenced from one sample in a study of blood T cell repertoires in COVID-19. TCRdb's table, derived via immunoSEQ multiplex PCR, lists solely in-frame clones and lacks some. The data show roughly 250,000 clones, approximately 80% seen once. Sequenced input: peripheral blood. Receptor source: a woman older than 75 with acute or convalescent COVID-19.

The V and J genes are TRBV4-1 and TRBJ1-5; D may be TRBD1 (6 bases). The ends were cut back, 4 bases at V and 5 bases at J, with 21 bases in the middle. CDR1 MGHRA and CDR2 YSYEKL come from the germline V gene. This CDR3 spans 17 amino acids. In DNA, the CDR3 is TGCGCCAGCAGCCCGTGGGTCAGGACAGAGAATGATCAGCCCCAGCATTTT. Its protein is CASSPWVRTENDQPQHF.

V and J are TRBV18 and TRBJ1-1; 9 nucleotides line up with TRBD1. This CDR3 has 14 residues. J lost 7 bases, V lost 5 bases, and 8 bases had no gene match. CDR1 is KGHSH, CDR2 LQKENI, per germline. This CDR3 reads CASSARQGDSEAFF. Written as DNA, the CDR3 is TGTGCCAGCTCAGCGAGACAGGGGGATAGTGAAGCTTTCTTT.

This chain connects TRBV9 to TRBJ1-3; D call uncertain. CDR1 and CDR2 (germline): SGDLS, YYNGEE. The CDR3 length is 16 residues. The V end lost 4 bases, the J end lost 3 bases, and 17 bases lay between the germline ends. The CDR3 sequence is CASSPQALGGGNTIYF. CDR3 sequence (DNA): TGTGCCAGCAGCCCCCAAGCCCTAGGAGGTGGAAACACCATATATTTT.

Here the CDR3 reads CASSPETGGKNIQYF. CDR3 coding DNA: TGTGCCAGCAGTCCCGAGACAGGGGGCAAAAACATTCAGTACTTC. The rearrangement links TRBV27 to TRBJ2-4, with 9 bases identical to TRBD1. Germline CDR1 is MNHEY and CDR2 is SMNVEV (reference sequence). Losses at the gene ends were 5 bases for V and 3 bases for J; bases not matched to a gene: 5. This CDR3 has 15 residues.

This clone showed up just a few times. The J gene is TRBJ1-1, the V gene TRBV19; TRBD1 matches 10 bases. Germline lookup yields CDR1 LNHDA and CDR2 SQIVND (reference sequence). This CDR3 has 13 residues. V was clipped by 6 bases and J by 6 bases; unmatched bases: 4. CDR3 in amino acids: CASRPDRGPEAFF. The CDR3 DNA sequence: TGTGCCAGTAGGCCCGACAGGGGGCCTGAAGCTTTCTTT.

CDR3 sequence reads: CASRSYGNTIYF. Written as DNA, the CDR3 is TGTGCCAGCAGGTCCTATGGAAACACCATATATTTT. The chain combines TRBV2 with TRBJ1-3, with D unresolved. V was pared by 6 bases and J by 3 bases, with 6 bases between. The germline V gene encodes CDR1 SNHLY and CDR2 FYNNEI. There are 12 residues in the CDR3.

This sequence joins TRBV6-5 and TRBJ2-1; 8 bases line up with TRBD2. Germline assignment: CDR1 MNHEY and CDR2 SVGAGI. J gave up 8 bases and V 0 bases, and 9 bases lay outside the gene matches. This CDR3 comprises 16 residues. The CDR3 reads CASSYSSRGGWDEQFF. DNA of the CDR3: TGTGCCAGCAGTTACTCGTCACGCGGGGGGTGGGATGAGCAGTTCTTC.

The rearrangement links TRBV19 to TRBJ2-4; 7 positions match TRBD1. J gave up 1 base and V 3 bases, and 12 bases lay outside the gene matches. This CDR3 has 18 residues. Per the germline V gene, CDR1 is LNHDA and CDR2 is SQIVND (reference sequence). The CDR3 DNA reads as TGTGCCAGTAGTATGGATCTTCGGACAGGACCGGCCAAAAACATTCAGTACTTC. Amino acid sequence: CASSMDLRTGPAKNIQYF.

The gene calls are TRBV6-1 and TRBJ2-2; 9 bases agree with TRBD2. The germline gives CDR1 MNHNS, CDR2 SASEGT. CDR3 length: 15 residues. Germline trimming cut 2 bases from V and 5 bases from J; bases unmatched to any gene: 3. CDR3 nucleotide sequence: TGTGCCAGCAGTGAAATAGCGGGGGAAACCGGGGAGCTGTTTTTT. Its protein is CASSEIAGETGELFF.

The chain is built from TRBV30 and TRBJ1-1, with D unclear. Trimming took off 2 bases at V and 1 base at J, with 14 bases between the two ends. CDR1 is GTSNPN and CDR2 is SVGIG in the germline V gene (reference sequence). CDR3 size: 15 residues. CDR3 bases: TGTGCCTGGAGTCTTCGGAGTCTCCAGAACACTGAAGCTTTCTTT. Its translation: CAWSLRSLQNTEAFF.

This chain links TRBV5-1 with TRBJ1-2, with D tentatively TRBD1 (6 bases). Looked up from germline, CDR1 is SGHRS and CDR2 is YFSETQ. The CDR3 is 17 residues long. The V end lost 8 bases, the J end lost 2 bases, and 25 bases lay between the germline ends. CDR3 DNA: TGCGCCAGTGGAAAGGGGGTTTCTTTAACGGGAAACTATGGCTACACCTTC. It is translated as CASGKGVSLTGNYGYTF.

The genes are TRBV9 and TRBJ1-6; D remains ambiguous. The V gene's germline CDR1 is SGDLS and CDR2 YYNGEE. The CDR3 extends over 15 amino acids. V was trimmed by 2 bases and J by 0 bases, leaving 6 bases between them. The CDR3 DNA follows: TGTGCCAGCAGCGTCGGTCACTCCTATAATTCACCCCTCCACTTT. It encodes CASSVGHSYNSPLHF.

This chain joins TRBV5-1 and TRBJ1-6, with D possibly TRBD1 on 5 matching bases. The CDR3 has 13 amino acids. Per germline, CDR1 SGHRS and CDR2 YFSETQ. V was shortened by 5 bases and J by 8 bases, with 11 bases between the two germline ends. CDR3 amino acids: CASSTQGDSPLHF. The CDR3 DNA reads TGCGCCAGCAGTACGCAGGGCGATTCACCCCTCCACTTT.

CDR3 amino acids: CAIRGTGGDQPQHF. CDR3 bases: TGTGCCATCAGAGGGACAGGGGGAGATCAGCCCCAGCATTTT. V and J are TRBV10-3 and TRBJ1-5; 11 nucleotides agree with TRBD1. Per germline, CDR1 ENHRY and CDR2 SYGVKD. Unmatched junction bases numbered 3, after V lost 6 bases and J lost 5 bases. This CDR3 comprises 14 residues.